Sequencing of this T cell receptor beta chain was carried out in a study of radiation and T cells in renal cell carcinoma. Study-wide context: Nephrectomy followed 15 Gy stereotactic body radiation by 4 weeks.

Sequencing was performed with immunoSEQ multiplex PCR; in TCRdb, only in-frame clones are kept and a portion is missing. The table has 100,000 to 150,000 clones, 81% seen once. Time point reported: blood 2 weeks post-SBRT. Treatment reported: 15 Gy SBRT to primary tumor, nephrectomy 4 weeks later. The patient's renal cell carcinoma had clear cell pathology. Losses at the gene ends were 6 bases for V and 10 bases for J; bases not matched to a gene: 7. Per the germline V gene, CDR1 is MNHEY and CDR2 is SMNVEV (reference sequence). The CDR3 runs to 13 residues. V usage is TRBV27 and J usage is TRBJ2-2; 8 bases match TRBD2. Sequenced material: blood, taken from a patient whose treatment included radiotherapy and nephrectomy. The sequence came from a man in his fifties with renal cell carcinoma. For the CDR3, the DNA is TGTGCCAGCAGGATAGCGGGATCAATGGAGCTGTTTTTT. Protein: CASRIAGSMELFF.